These T cell receptor beta chains were read from a single sample in a study of PD-1 blockade in classical Hodgkin lymphoma. Method: immunoSEQ multiplex PCR; TCRdb's copy keeps in-frame clones and lacks some. The table lists 20,000 to 30,000 clones, approximately 69% of them singletons. The sequenced sample was peripheral blood mononuclear cells (PBMCs), obtained at baseline. These receptors were collected from a human donor with classical Hodgkin lymphoma. Each CDR3 is given with its conserved first and last residue. Each record gives: D gene, J gene, clone size, V gene, CDR3 protein, CDR3 DNA. The D gene is left open where the match is weak. Rows may omit the clone size; those that give it use once, few, many or a size class.

d_gene: -; j_gene: TRBJ2-5; abundance: once; v_gene: TRBV19; CDR3aa: CASSRYSQQETQYF; CDR3nt: TGTGCCAGTAGTAGGTATAGTCAGCAGGAGACCCAGTACTTC
d_gene: -; j_gene: TRBJ2-4; abundance: -; v_gene: TRBV11-2; CDR3aa: CASSSPALSGDIQYF; CDR3nt: TGTGCCAGCAGCTCTCCCGCTTTGTCCGGGGACATTCAGTACTTC
d_gene: TRBD1; j_gene: TRBJ2-5; abundance: -; v_gene: TRBV7-8; CDR3aa: CASSPDRVNQETQYF; CDR3nt: TGTGCCAGCAGCCCCGACAGGGTAAACCAAGAGACCCAGTACTTC
d_gene: -; j_gene: TRBJ1-1; abundance: -; v_gene: TRBV28; CDR3aa: CASSLNPLELEAFF; CDR3nt: TGTGCCAGCAGTTTAAATCCCCTGGAGCTTGAAGCTTTCTTT
d_gene: -; j_gene: TRBJ1-5; abundance: -; v_gene: TRBV4-1; CDR3aa: CASSQGGWGQPQHF; CDR3nt: TGCGCCAGCAGCCAAGGGGGATGGGGTCAGCCCCAGCATTTT
d_gene: TRBD1; j_gene: TRBJ2-7; abundance: -; v_gene: TRBV27; CDR3aa: CASSFGQGAAYEQYF; CDR3nt: TGTGCCAGCAGTTTTGGACAGGGGGCAGCCTACGAGCAGTACTTC
d_gene: TRBD1; j_gene: TRBJ1-2; abundance: -; v_gene: TRBV4-2; CDR3aa: CASSPRAGQGYGYTF; CDR3nt: TGTGCCAGCAGCCCAAGGGCAGGACAGGGCTATGGCTACACCTTC
d_gene: -; j_gene: TRBJ1-5; abundance: few; v_gene: TRBV19; CDR3aa: CASTPGPPQGQPQHF; CDR3nt: TGTGCCAGTACCCCGGGCCCCCCTCAGGGTCAGCCCCAGCATTTT
d_gene: -; j_gene: TRBJ1-5; abundance: -; v_gene: TRBV4-3; CDR3aa: CASSQDWGRLSNQPQHF; CDR3nt: TGCGCCAGCAGCCAAGATTGGGGGAGGCTAAGCAATCAGCCCCAGCATTTT
d_gene: TRBD2; j_gene: TRBJ2-7; abundance: medium-sized; v_gene: TRBV2; CDR3aa: CASSDTSGGPGEQYF; CDR3nt: TGTGCCAGCAGTGATACCAGCGGGGGGCCGGGAGAGCAGTACTTC
d_gene: TRBD1; j_gene: TRBJ1-2; abundance: -; v_gene: TRBV18; CDR3aa: CASSPPGQTLYGYTF; CDR3nt: TGTGCCAGCTCACCACCGGGACAGACTCTCTATGGCTACACCTTC
d_gene: -; j_gene: TRBJ2-1; abundance: -; v_gene: TRBV19; CDR3aa: CASTVTRGPNEQFF; CDR3nt: TGTGCCAGTACTGTGACTAGAGGACCAAATGAGCAGTTCTTC
d_gene: -; j_gene: TRBJ2-7; abundance: -; v_gene: TRBV14; CDR3aa: CASSQPTRRGTDYEQYF; CDR3nt: TGTGCCAGCAGCCAACCCACTCGGAGGGGTACCGACTACGAGCAGTACTTC
d_gene: -; j_gene: TRBJ1-1; abundance: -; v_gene: TRBV6-5; CDR3aa: CASSYSRGGTEAFF; CDR3nt: TGTGCCAGCAGTTACTCCAGGGGTGGCACTGAAGCTTTCTTT
d_gene: -; j_gene: TRBJ1-1; abundance: -; v_gene: TRBV10-3; CDR3aa: CAISDVTEAFF; CDR3nt: TGTGCCATCAGTGATGTCACTGAAGCTTTCTTT
d_gene: TRBD1; j_gene: TRBJ1-2; abundance: -; v_gene: TRBV6-1; CDR3aa: CASSGWTGSDGYTF; CDR3nt: TGTGCCAGCAGTGGATGGACAGGGAGTGATGGCTACACCTTC
d_gene: TRBD2; j_gene: TRBJ2-1; abundance: -; v_gene: TRBV9; CDR3aa: CASGLADNEQFF; CDR3nt: TGTGCCAGCGGACTAGCAGATAATGAGCAGTTCTTC
d_gene: -; j_gene: TRBJ2-2; abundance: few; v_gene: TRBV19; CDR3aa: CASSPGPRDGRTGELFF; CDR3nt: TGTGCCAGTAGTCCCGGCCCCCGGGACGGGAGAACCGGGGAGCTGTTTTTT
d_gene: -; j_gene: TRBJ2-3; abundance: once; v_gene: TRBV27; CDR3aa: CASSLSPGDTQYF; CDR3nt: TGTGCCAGCAGTTTAAGTCCCGGGGATACGCAGTATTTT
d_gene: -; j_gene: TRBJ1-1; abundance: -; v_gene: TRBV27; CDR3aa: CASSARDRLAFF; CDR3nt: TGTGCCAGCAGCGCTAGGGACCGGCTGGCTTTCTTT
d_gene: -; j_gene: TRBJ2-7; abundance: -; v_gene: TRBV5-8; CDR3aa: CATHFTRASGQYF; CDR3nt: TGTGCCACCCATTTCACACGCGCCTCAGGGCAGTACTTC
d_gene: -; j_gene: TRBJ1-1; abundance: -; v_gene: TRBV9; CDR3aa: CASSVDPAAEAFF; CDR3nt: TGTGCCAGCAGCGTAGATCCGGCAGCTGAAGCTTTCTTT
d_gene: -; j_gene: TRBJ2-2; abundance: -; v_gene: TRBV27; CDR3aa: CASSLLSLTNTGELFF; CDR3nt: TGTGCCAGCAGTCTCTTGTCCCTAACGAACACCGGGGAGCTGTTTTTT
d_gene: -; j_gene: TRBJ1-1; abundance: -; v_gene: TRBV14; CDR3aa: CASRPLRENTEAFF; CDR3nt: TGTGCCAGCAGACCTTTGAGAGAGAACACTGAAGCTTTCTTT
d_gene: -; j_gene: TRBJ2-7; abundance: -; v_gene: TRBV7-9; CDR3aa: CASSSTRGASYEQYF; CDR3nt: TGTGCCAGCAGCTCGACGAGGGGGGCTTCCTACGAGCAGTACTTC
d_gene: TRBD2; j_gene: TRBJ2-7; abundance: once; v_gene: TRBV29-1; CDR3aa: CSVPRPGLARNEQYF; CDR3nt: TGCAGCGTTCCGCGGCCAGGACTAGCGAGGAACGAGCAGTACTTC
d_gene: TRBD2; j_gene: TRBJ2-2; abundance: -; v_gene: TRBV30; CDR3aa: CAWDGGAAGELFF; CDR3nt: TGTGCCTGGGACGGGGGGGCCGCCGGGGAGCTGTTTTTT
d_gene: TRBD1; j_gene: TRBJ2-4; abundance: -; v_gene: TRBV9; CDR3aa: CASREGRGQGLIQYF; CDR3nt: TGTGCCAGCAGAGAGGGTAGGGGACAGGGACTCATTCAGTACTTC
d_gene: TRBD2; j_gene: TRBJ2-1; abundance: -; v_gene: TRBV7-9; CDR3aa: CASSSRRLADVNEQFF; CDR3nt: TGTGCCAGCAGCTCCCGGCGGCTAGCGGACGTCAATGAGCAGTTCTTC
d_gene: TRBD1; j_gene: TRBJ2-3; abundance: once; v_gene: TRBV6-5; CDR3aa: CASSSLTGALTDTQYF; CDR3nt: TGTGCCAGCAGTTCTTTGACAGGGGCACTCACAGATACGCAGTATTTT
d_gene: TRBD1; j_gene: TRBJ1-5; abundance: -; v_gene: TRBV2; CDR3aa: CASRTGDQPQHF; CDR3nt: TGTGCCAGCAGGACAGGGGATCAGCCCCAGCATTTT
d_gene: -; j_gene: TRBJ1-2; abundance: -; v_gene: TRBV6-5; CDR3aa: CASSYSGARAYYGYTF; CDR3nt: TGTGCCAGCAGTTACTCTGGGGCCAGGGCTTATTATGGCTACACCTTC
d_gene: -; j_gene: TRBJ1-1; abundance: -; v_gene: TRBV4-2; CDR3aa: CASSQVAWPRGRNTEAFF; CDR3nt: TGTGCCAGCAGCCAAGTCGCTTGGCCCCGGGGCCGAAACACTGAAGCTTTCTTT
d_gene: TRBD1; j_gene: TRBJ1-2; abundance: -; v_gene: TRBV30; CDR3aa: CAWSQGAANYGYTF; CDR3nt: TGTGCCTGGAGCCAGGGGGCCGCCAACTATGGCTACACCTTC
d_gene: -; j_gene: TRBJ2-7; abundance: -; v_gene: TRBV11-2; CDR3aa: CASSLDPPPGGHEQYF; CDR3nt: TGTGCCAGCAGCTTAGATCCCCCACCCGGGGGACACGAGCAGTACTTC
d_gene: TRBD2; j_gene: TRBJ2-1; abundance: -; v_gene: TRBV6-6; CDR3aa: CASSTVTSGGFNEQFF; CDR3nt: TGTGCCAGCAGTACGGTGACTAGCGGGGGGTTCAATGAGCAGTTCTTC
d_gene: TRBD1; j_gene: TRBJ2-3; abundance: -; v_gene: TRBV11-2; CDR3aa: CASHGTGMLRDTQYF; CDR3nt: TGTGCCAGCCACGGGACAGGGATGCTTCGAGATACGCAGTATTTT
d_gene: -; j_gene: TRBJ2-2; abundance: -; v_gene: TRBV19; CDR3aa: CASSIGGRELFF; CDR3nt: TGTGCCAGTAGTATTGGTGGCAGGGAGCTGTTTTTT
d_gene: TRBD2; j_gene: TRBJ2-5; abundance: -; v_gene: TRBV28; CDR3aa: CASSFRGGETQYF; CDR3nt: TGTGCCAGCAGTTTCCGGGGGGGCGAGACCCAGTACTTC
d_gene: -; j_gene: TRBJ2-3; abundance: few; v_gene: TRBV13; CDR3aa: CASSPAEHSTDTQYF; CDR3nt: TGTGCCAGCAGCCCAGCCGAACATAGCACAGATACGCAGTATTTT
d_gene: TRBD1; j_gene: TRBJ1-2; abundance: few; v_gene: TRBV5-5; CDR3aa: CASSTESGGANYGYTF; CDR3nt: TGTGCCAGCAGCACGGAATCAGGGGGCGCAAACTATGGCTACACCTTC
d_gene: -; j_gene: TRBJ2-3; abundance: -; v_gene: TRBV28; CDR3aa: CASSLFEQGRYF; CDR3nt: TGTGCCAGCAGTTTATTTGAACAGGGAAGGTATTTT
d_gene: TRBD2; j_gene: TRBJ2-1; abundance: -; v_gene: TRBV19; CDR3aa: CASSIMGGGYNEQFF; CDR3nt: TGTGCCAGTAGTATAATGGGGGGGGGCTACAATGAGCAGTTCTTC
d_gene: -; j_gene: TRBJ1-1; abundance: medium-sized; v_gene: TRBV30; CDR3aa: CAWSVVDGTEAFF; CDR3nt: TGTGCCTGGAGTGTGGTGGATGGCACTGAAGCTTTCTTT
d_gene: -; j_gene: TRBJ2-5; abundance: -; v_gene: TRBV21-1; CDR3aa: CASSKTGGGEETQYF; CDR3nt: TGTGCCAGCAGCAAAACGGGGGGCGGCGAGGAGACCCAGTACTTC
d_gene: -; j_gene: TRBJ2-1; abundance: few; v_gene: TRBV6-5; CDR3aa: CASSPDSVNEQFF; CDR3nt: TGTGCCAGCAGCCCGGACAGCGTAAATGAGCAGTTCTTC
d_gene: -; j_gene: TRBJ1-1; abundance: few; v_gene: TRBV13; CDR3aa: CASSIQGYTEAFF; CDR3nt: TGTGCCAGCAGCATACAGGGATACACTGAAGCTTTCTTT
d_gene: -; j_gene: TRBJ2-1; abundance: -; v_gene: TRBV27; CDR3aa: CASSFITGGGNEQFF; CDR3nt: TGTGCCAGCAGTTTCATAACAGGGGGGGGCAATGAGCAGTTCTTC
d_gene: -; j_gene: TRBJ2-3; abundance: -; v_gene: TRBV10-3; CDR3aa: CAISDLTDTQYF; CDR3nt: TGTGCCATCAGTGACCTCACAGATACGCAGTATTTT
d_gene: -; j_gene: TRBJ1-4; abundance: -; v_gene: TRBV5-8; CDR3aa: CASSSRSNEKLFF; CDR3nt: TGTGCCAGCAGCTCCCGGAGTAATGAAAAACTGTTTTTT
d_gene: TRBD1; j_gene: TRBJ1-6; abundance: few; v_gene: TRBV19; CDR3aa: CASSRDSSYNSPLHF; CDR3nt: TGTGCCAGTAGTCGGGACAGCTCCTATAATTCACCCCTCCACTTT
d_gene: TRBD1; j_gene: TRBJ1-1; abundance: -; v_gene: TRBV27; CDR3aa: CASRMTGGRTEAFF; CDR3nt: TGTGCCAGCAGGATGACAGGGGGTCGCACTGAAGCTTTCTTT
d_gene: -; j_gene: TRBJ1-2; abundance: -; v_gene: TRBV29-1; CDR3aa: CRGPGAGGYGYTF; CDR3nt: TGCCGCGGGCCGGGGGCGGGGGGCTATGGCTACACCTTC
d_gene: TRBD2; j_gene: TRBJ2-7; abundance: -; v_gene: TRBV5-1; CDR3aa: CASRPGRSSYEQYF; CDR3nt: TGCGCCAGCAGACCCGGGAGGAGCTCCTACGAGCAGTACTTC
d_gene: TRBD2; j_gene: TRBJ2-2; abundance: medium-sized; v_gene: TRBV2; CDR3aa: CASSELGGGAVGELFF; CDR3nt: TGTGCCAGCAGTGAACTTGGCGGGGGGGCCGTCGGGGAGCTGTTTTTT
d_gene: -; j_gene: TRBJ2-3; abundance: -; v_gene: TRBV5-6; CDR3aa: CASNSLAGGTDTQYF; CDR3nt: TGTGCCAGCAACTCCTTGGCGGGTGGGACAGATACGCAGTATTTT
d_gene: -; j_gene: TRBJ1-2; abundance: -; v_gene: TRBV15; CDR3aa: CATSREAYGYTF; CDR3nt: TGTGCCACCAGCAGAGAAGCCTATGGCTACACCTTC